The clone carrying this T cell receptor beta chain was detected only a few times. Libraries were prepared by immunoSEQ multiplex PCR; TCRdb keeps only in-frame clonotypes and omits some of them. The top ten hold less than 15% of the sample, which has about 140,000 clones, around 80% seen once. The sample belongs to a study of blood T cell repertoires in COVID-19. Study-wide context: Sites in the United States, Italy and Spain provided acute and convalescent COVID-19 samples.

CDR3 length: 14 residues. Per germline, CDR1 SGHTA and CDR2 FQGNSA. V lost 5 bases, J lost 7 bases, and 17 bases lay in between. This receptor was taken from a man at least 80 years old with acute or convalescent COVID-19. Sequences were obtained from peripheral blood. J is TRBJ2-5 and V is TRBV7-2, with D possibly TRBD2 on 7 matching bases. Written as DNA, the CDR3 is TGTGCCAGCAGCCGCAGGGGAGGGACAATGACCCAGTACTTC. This encodes CASSRRGGTMTQYF.